This paragraph reports one T cell receptor beta chain. The antigen it recognizes is unknown. Base qualities are not at hand, and no much larger clone is one base apart. This sample was taken from a study of T cell responses to AZD1222 COVID-19 vaccine (dated by TCRdb to 2020 to 2022). Study-level background: A total of 233 trial participants underwent TCR sequencing, of whom approximately 210 received two doses of AZD1222 and roughly 25 received two doses of the MenACWY control vaccine. Trial participants were enrolled into age subgroups of 18-55, 56-69 and 70-plus years, which contained 148, 28 and 57 TCR-sequenced participants, respectively.

The time point label, read with the paper, signifies: baseline before first vaccination. Read against the paper, the sample's treatment or condition label means: meningococcal conjugate vaccine given as trial control. Vaccinee samples came from UK trials COV001 and COV002, including a single-blind randomized controlled phase 2/3 trial of AZD1222 (ChAdOx1 nCoV-19) in healthy adults. For TCRbeta chain sequencing, PBMC samples from trial participants were taken at day 0 and at day 28 after the second dose. The CDR3 regions of human TCRbeta chains were analyzed by immunosequencing. Regarding the original processing steps: Repertoire TCRs were matched against a reference library of SARS-CoV-2-specific TCRs generated with the MIRA antigen-specificity platform. Breadth meant the fraction of unique TCRs that were SARS-CoV-2-associated, whereas depth meant the fraction of total T cells that were SARS-CoV-2-associated. Using the MIRA data, every spike-specific TCR was mapped to the spike region that the TCR reacted to and assigned to either a CD4 or a CD8 class. Log10-transformed breadth and depth values were compared by one-way ANOVA with Sidak's multiple comparisons tests. TCRdb's version of the immuneACCESS table is confined to in-frame rearrangements and falls short of the full clone set. An unresolved V gene accounts for under half of the shortfall where checked; the remainder is of unknown origin. V, J and clone size were drawn from that table, and D and trimming were deduced from the DNA. The sample yields 55,000 to 75,000 clones; around 79% were counted once. The ten largest clones represent about a quarter of the sample.

Overall results and qualifications from the work: A significant rise in spike-specific TCR breadth and depth was observed after two AZD1222 doses relative to day 0 and relative to MenACWY recipients. In the small 56-69-year group, the increase in depth fell short of significance, most likely because of low power. Participants were mostly white British and included more females than males, and it was suggested by the authors that clonal diversity may have been underestimated. Because no day 14 peak-response samples were available, the repertoires could be characterized only after the peak T cell response. Only six AZD1222 recipients were SARS-CoV-2 seropositive at baseline, limiting conclusions about previously exposed vaccinees. The vaccine-associated CD4 TCRs covered the entire spike protein, and the dominant responses fell in regions 160-218 and 743-854. Epitopes outside the regions mutated in the B.1.351 and B.1.1.7 variants were reportedly recognized by nearly half of the unique spike-specific TCRs.

Looking up the germline V gene yields CDR1 SGHRS and CDR2 YFSETQ. The germline V end is reduced by 3 bases and the J end by 3 bases; junction bases left unmatched: 14. There are 18 amino acids in the CDR3, from cysteine to phenylalanine inclusive. The DNA shown is the 54-base CDR3, in frame from base 1. The material was peripheral blood, obtained on day 0 of MenACWY control vaccination. This sequence was found in an adult in good health. The chain couples TRBV5-1 to TRBJ2-1, with TRBD1 matching 8 junction bases. The CDR3 region has the sequence CASSSGTGYEELYNEQFF. Read as DNA, the sequence is TGCGCCAGCAGCTCCGGGACAGGTTATGAGGAACTCTACAATGAGCAGTTCTTC.